A selection of T cell receptor beta chains follows, all from one sample in a study of PD-1 blockade in classical Hodgkin lymphoma. Clones were read by immunoSEQ multiplex PCR, and TCRdb kept only the in-frame ones, dropping some. The sample carries about 64,000 clones, roughly nine tenths recorded once. The sample was peripheral blood mononuclear cells (PBMCs), taken before the fourth cycle of nivolumab. These receptor sequences come from a human donor with classical Hodgkin lymphoma. Each CDR3 is given with its conserved first and last residue. The order of the fields is D gene, clone size, V gene, J gene, CDR3 protein, CDR3 DNA. The D gene is left open where the match is weak. The listing skips clone size in some rows; elsewhere it reads once, few, many or a size class.

>-|-|TRBV11-2|TRBJ1-1
CASSPKTRNTEAFF
TGTGCCAGCAGCCCAAAGACGAGGAACACTGAAGCTTTCTTT
>TRBD1|few|TRBV7-9|TRBJ1-6
CASSSHDVTGVRSPLHF
TGTGCCAGCAGCTCCCATGACGTGACAGGGGTGAGGTCACCCCTCCACTTT
>-|-|TRBV7-9|TRBJ1-3
CASSDLRSGNTIYF
TGTGCCAGCAGCGACTTAAGATCTGGAAACACCATATATTTT
>TRBD1|-|TRBV5-1|TRBJ1-1
CASSIQGAATEAFF
TGCGCCAGCAGCATACAGGGGGCGGCCACTGAAGCTTTCTTT
>-|-|TRBV6-1|TRBJ1-2
CASTPPAGDSYGYTF
TGTGCCAGCACCCCCCCGGCAGGGGATAGCTATGGCTACACCTTC
>TRBD1|-|TRBV7-9|TRBJ1-1
CASSPQGARMNTEAFF
TGTGCCAGCAGCCCACAGGGGGCCCGAATGAACACTGAAGCTTTCTTT
>-|-|TRBV11-3|TRBJ2-7
CASSPDNYEQYF
TGTGCCAGCAGCCCGGACAACTACGAGCAGTACTTC
>TRBD1|-|TRBV2|TRBJ1-6
CASRTGGLSPLHF
TGTGCCAGCAGAACAGGGGGCCTCTCACCCCTCCACTTT
>TRBD1|-|TRBV30|TRBJ2-7
CAWSVPRGQGGEQYF
TGTGCCTGGAGTGTACCGCGCGGACAGGGTGGTGAGCAGTACTTC
>TRBD2|-|TRBV30|TRBJ2-5
CAWTGPGGETQYF
TGTGCCTGGACAGGCCCGGGGGGAGAGACCCAGTACTTC
>-|-|TRBV10-3|TRBJ2-7
CAISDPRDEQYF
TGTGCCATCAGTGACCCCAGGGACGAGCAGTACTTC
>-|once|TRBV7-9|TRBJ1-2
CASSRTGLPYGYTF
TGTGCCAGCAGTCGAACAGGTTTACCGTATGGCTACACCTTC
>TRBD1|-|TRBV6-1|TRBJ1-5
CASRTGEGANQPQHF
TGTGCCAGCAGAACAGGGGAGGGGGCCAATCAGCCCCAGCATTTT
>-|-|TRBV7-6|TRBJ1-3
CASSIGLFSGNTIYF
TGTGCCAGCAGTATAGGACTGTTCTCTGGAAACACCATATATTTT
>-|-|TRBV14|TRBJ2-6
CASSPHKGEVRANVLTF
TGTGCCAGCAGCCCCCACAAGGGGGAGGTTAGGGCCAACGTCCTGACTTTC
>TRBD1|-|TRBV4-1|TRBJ2-1
CASSQDRGQGLVHQFF
TGCGCCAGCAGCCAAGATAGGGGACAGGGGTTGGTTCACCAGTTCTTC
>TRBD2|-|TRBV27|TRBJ2-1
CASSPGTSAYNEQFF
TGTGCCAGCAGTCCCGGGACTAGCGCCTACAATGAGCAGTTCTTC
>TRBD1|-|TRBV6-5|TRBJ1-4
CASRDRGEKLFF
TGTGCCAGCAGGGACAGGGGCGAAAAACTGTTTTTT
>-|-|TRBV9|TRBJ2-7
CASSANPDASSYEQYF
TGTGCCAGCAGCGCAAACCCGGACGCATCCTCCTACGAGCAGTACTTC
>-|-|TRBV6-6|TRBJ2-1
CASSRVRGLDNEQFF
TGTGCCAGCAGTCGAGTCAGGGGTCTGGACAATGAGCAGTTCTTC
>TRBD1|-|TRBV5-1|TRBJ1-4
CASSLGTGEKLFF
TGCGCCAGCAGCTTGGGGACAGGTGAAAAACTGTTTTTT
>TRBD1|-|TRBV11-2|TRBJ1-6
CASSTGTGFISPLHF
TGTGCCAGCAGCACGGGGACAGGGTTTATTTCACCCCTCCACTTT
>-|once|TRBV7-6|TRBJ1-4
CASGVSRTNEKLFF
TGTGCCAGTGGGGTTTCCCGAACTAATGAAAAACTGTTTTTT
>-|-|TRBV9|TRBJ2-5
CASAGSQETQYF
TGTGCCAGCGCTGGGTCGCAAGAGACCCAGTACTTC
>TRBD2|-|TRBV19|TRBJ2-1
CASSGGASYNEQFF
TGTGCCAGTAGCGGGGGGGCCTCATACAATGAGCAGTTCTTC
>-|-|TRBV5-1|TRBJ2-2
CASSPRQVLTGELFF
TGCGCCAGCAGCCCTCGACAGGTTCTCACCGGGGAGCTGTTTTTT
>TRBD2|-|TRBV7-9|TRBJ2-2
CASSPPGLAGSGELFF
TGTGCCAGCAGCCCACCGGGACTAGCGGGGTCAGGGGAGCTGTTTTTT
>TRBD1|-|TRBV10-2|TRBJ2-2
CASSPPGQGSDGSTGELFF
TGCGCCAGCAGCCCACCGGGACAGGGGTCTGATGGGTCCACCGGGGAGCTGTTTTTT
>-|-|TRBV21-1|TRBJ1-2
CASSKPGQHYGYTF
TGTGCCAGCAGCAAACCGGGACAGCACTATGGCTACACCTTC
>-|-|TRBV11-3|TRBJ1-6
CASSHGPDSPLHF
TGTGCCAGCAGCCACGGACCAGATTCACCCCTCCACTTT
>TRBD1|once|TRBV10-3|TRBJ2-1
CAITPGQGLNEQFF
TGTGCCATCACCCCGGGACAGGGGCTGAATGAGCAGTTCTTC
>-|-|TRBV6-1|TRBJ1-2
CASIGLEGGYTF
TGTGCCAGCATCGGACTCGAGGGAGGCTACACCTTC
>TRBD1|-|TRBV11-2|TRBJ2-7
CASSFRVLPGTGDEQYF
TGTGCCAGCAGCTTTCGGGTCTTGCCCGGGACAGGGGACGAGCAGTACTTC
>TRBD1|-|TRBV5-1|TRBJ1-4
CASSLSLQGANEKLFF
TGCGCCAGCAGCTTGTCCTTGCAGGGGGCGAATGAAAAACTGTTTTTT
>TRBD1|-|TRBV27|TRBJ1-2
CASSPDRDSHYGYTF
TGTGCCAGCAGCCCCGACAGGGATTCCCACTATGGCTACACCTTC
>-|once|TRBV10-3|TRBJ2-7
CAISDLKYDEQYF
TGTGCCATCAGTGACCTCAAATACGACGAGCAGTACTTC
>-|-|TRBV4-1|TRBJ2-2
CASSQVLENTGELFF
TGCGCCAGCAGCCAAGTTTTAGAGAACACCGGGGAGCTGTTTTTT